One and the same sample provided the 21 T cell receptor beta chains below, sequenced in a study of CD8 T cells in ankylosing spondylitis. TCRdb reprocessed the 5' RACE reads via MiXCR and lists one record per CDR3 protein. The sample has about 300,000 distinct CDR3 sequences; more than 9% are singletons. Sequencing was done on a sample of blood, either unsorted or a sorted T cell fraction (not recorded which). The receptors here all came from a female donor with ankylosing spondylitis or in good health (not recorded which).

This clonotype showed up many times. V and J are TRBV27 and TRBJ2-6; D perhaps matches TRBD1 (6 bases). CDR1 and CDR2 from the germline V gene are MNHEY and SMNVEV (reference sequence). V lost 6 bases to trimming and J lost 4 bases, with 13 bases between them. This CDR3 is built from 15 residues. The CDR3 nucleotides are TGTGCCAGCAGACGACAGGCGTTGGGGGCCAACGTCCTGACTTTC. Its protein is CASRRQALGANVLTF.

This chain uses TRBV11-3 with TRBJ2-2, with 10 bases identical to TRBD2. Germline assignment: CDR1 SGHNT and CDR2 YENEEA. The CDR3 consists of 15 residues. Trimming cost V 5 bases and J 4 bases; bases outside gene matches: 4. The CDR3, as DNA: TGTGCCAGCAGCCGTAGACTAGCGGGCACCGGGGAGCTGTTTTTT. It encodes CASSRRLAGTGELFF.

In this sample, this clonotype turned up many times. CDR3 DNA: TGTGCCAGCAGCGTATTCTTGTCAGACCATGGCTACACCTTC. Translation: CASSVFLSDHGYTF. This chain uses TRBV9 with TRBJ1-2; D not resolved. The germline V gene encodes CDR1 SGDLS and CDR2 YYNGEE. The CDR3 is 14 residues long. Trimming shortened V by 1 base and J by 6 bases, and 13 bases separated the two germline ends. The variable domain in full, with the rest retrieved from reference TRBV9 and TRBJ1-2, is DSGVTQTPKHLITATGQRVTLRCSPRSGDLSVYWYQQSLDQGLQFLIQYYNGEERAKGNILERFSAQQFPDLHSELNLSSLELGDSALYFCASSVFLSDHGYTFGSGTRLTVV.

This clonotype occurred many times. The J gene is TRBJ2-5, the V gene TRBV20-1; no clear D gene. Trimming cost V 7 bases and J 5 bases, with 11 bases left between them. The CDR3 is 11 amino acids. CDR1 is DFQATT and CDR2 is SNEGSKA in the germline V gene (reference sequence). The CDR3 nucleotides are TGCAGTGTGAGAGCAGTTGAGACCCAGTACTTC. Translating gives CSVRAVETQYF.

This clonotype was observed a few times. This sequence joins TRBV12-3 or TRBV12-4 and TRBJ1-2; D is unresolved. V was shortened by 7 bases and J by 4 bases, with 16 bases between the two germline ends. CDR3 length equals 14 residues. CDR3 amino acids: CASTLDPGVYGYTF. CDR3 bases: TGTGCCAGCACCCTTGACCCGGGCGTCTATGGCTACACCTTC.

This clonotype appeared many times. This chain connects TRBV20-1 to TRBJ2-3; perhaps D is TRBD1 or TRBD2 (5 bases each). CDR3 length equals 15 residues. Deletions cut 3 bases from V and 2 bases from J, with 15 bases between. The V gene's germline CDR1 is DFQATT and CDR2 SNEGSKA (reference sequence). Here the CDR3 reads CSASGFGAITDTQYF. DNA of the CDR3: TGCAGTGCTAGTGGTTTCGGGGCGATCACAGATACGCAGTATTTT.

This chain connects TRBV21-1 to TRBJ2-2. TRBV21-1 is listed as a pseudogene. The CDR3 contains 13 residues. CDR3 amino acids: CASTNRITGELFF. The DNA of the CDR3 is TGTGCCAGCACCAACAGGATAACCGGGGAGCTGTTTTTT.

The sample holds many counts of this clonotype. The chain uses TRBV20-1 and TRBJ2-3; 10 bases match TRBD1. Trimming took 4 bases from V and 4 from J; bases not matched to a gene: 8. Germline loops: CDR1 DFQATT, CDR2 SNEGSKA (reference sequence). This CDR3 has 15 residues. DNA for the CDR3: TGCAGTGCTACCCCGGACAGGGGGATACCAGATACGCAGTATTTT. Amino acids: CSATPDRGIPDTQYF.

This clonotype was observed many times. V and J are TRBV11-2 and TRBJ1-3; no clear D gene. The germline V gene has CDR1 SGHAT and CDR2 FQNNGV. With 5 bases removed from V and 0 bases from J, the gap between germline ends came to 8 bases. The CDR3 sequence is 14 residues long. The CDR3 sequence: CASSRENSGNTIYF. The CDR3 coding sequence is TGTGCCAGCAGCCGGGAAAACTCTGGAAACACCATATATTTT.

There are many counts of this clonotype. The chain links TRBV29-1 to TRBJ2-1, with 8 bases identical to TRBD1. CDR3 size: 12 residues. Trimming took 0 bases from V and 14 from J; bases not matched to a gene: 6. The V gene's germline CDR1 is SQVTM and CDR2 ANQGSEA. The CDR3 sequence is CSVEDPGTGEFF. The CDR3 DNA follows: TGCAGCGTTGAAGATCCCGGGACAGGAGAGTTCTTC.

The rearrangement links TRBV7-6 to TRBJ2-1; D is possibly TRBD2 (5 bases). Germline V CDR1 and CDR2: SGHVS, FNYEAQ. This CDR3 has 13 amino acids. Trimming pared 5 bases from V and 10 bases from J, leaving 15 bases between. In DNA form, the CDR3 reads TGTGCCAGCAGCCGCGAAGAGGGTGGCGAGCAGTTCTTC. This gives the protein CASSREEGGEQFF.

This clonotype was recorded many times. This chain uses TRBV25-1 with TRBJ1-6, with unresolved D. The CDR3 spans 13 residues. V was pared by 6 bases and J by 3 bases, with 6 bases between. Germline lookup yields CDR1 MGHDK and CDR2 SYGVNS. The CDR3 sequence: CASSTLYNSPLHF. The CDR3 bases are TGTGCCAGCAGCACACTCTATAATTCACCCCTCCACTTT.

This clonotype showed up many times. This rearrangement joins TRBV12-3 or TRBV12-4 to TRBJ2-4; maybe TRBD2 (5 bases). The CDR3 extends over 15 amino acids. V lost 6 bases, J lost 0 bases, and 12 bases lay in between. CDR3 sequence: CASSSGNVAKNIQYF. The CDR3 DNA reads TGTGCCAGCAGCTCGGGAAACGTAGCCAAAAACATTCAGTACTTC.

The sample holds a few counts of this clonotype. The chain carries TRBV7-9 and TRBJ1-1; D might be TRBD1 (5 bases). This CDR3 region has 17 residues. Germline CDR1 reads SEHNR; CDR2 reads FQNEAQ (reference sequence). Deletions cut 2 bases from V and 3 bases from J, with 19 bases between. Here the CDR3 reads CASSLTLNLGTDTEAFF. DNA of the CDR3: TGTGCCAGCAGCTTAACCCTGAACCTCGGGACCGACACTGAAGCTTTCTTT.

Points on this clonotype: The junction differs from germline at one of its ends, possibly a read error. The genes are TRBV12-3 or TRBV12-4 and TRBJ2-3, with D hard to call. This CDR3 contains 13 residues. The CDR3 nucleotides are TGTGCCCGCAGTTTGGGCCGAACAGATACGCAGTATTTT. It is translated as CARSLGRTDTQYF.

This clonotype has ten or more counts. The gene calls are TRBV5-1 and TRBJ2-1; D unresolved. Trimming took off 0 bases at V and 2 bases at J, with 9 bases between the two ends. In germline, CDR1 is SGHRS, CDR2 YFSETQ. CDR3 length: 15 amino acids. This CDR3 is CASSLVDVTYNEQFF. DNA of the CDR3: TGCGCCAGCAGCTTGGTAGATGTCACCTACAATGAGCAGTTCTTC.

This clonotype was detected ten times or more. The rearrangement joins TRBV9 to TRBJ1-2, with D maybe TRBD1 (5 bases). From germline, CDR1 is SGDLS and CDR2 YYNGEE. V was cut by 3 bases and J by 3 bases, with 15 bases left in between. The CDR3 sequence is 15 residues long. CDR3 coding DNA: TGTGCCAGCAGCGCGGCTCAGGGACGGGACTATGGCTACACCTTC. It is translated as CASSAAQGRDYGYTF.

This clonotype was detected ten times or more. The rearrangement joins TRBV20-1 to TRBJ1-3; the D gene is possibly TRBD1 (5 bases). Trimming removed 3 bases from V and 0 bases from J, with 12 bases in between. Germline V lookup: CDR1 DFQATT, CDR2 SNEGSKA (reference sequence). The CDR3 runs 15 residues. The CDR3 reads CSARAGLHSGNTIYF. CDR3 sequence (DNA): TGCAGTGCTAGGGCAGGGCTCCACTCTGGAAACACCATATATTTT.

This clonotype was counted many times. V gene TRBV25-1 combines with J gene TRBJ1-5; 8 bases align to TRBD1. Germline assignment: CDR1 MGHDK and CDR2 SYGVNS. This CDR3 region has 17 residues. J gave up 4 bases and V 4 bases, and 12 bases lay outside the gene matches. The CDR3 DNA follows: TGTGCCAGCAGTGGCGATTCCGGGACAGGCAGAAATCAGCCCCAGCATTTT. Residues: CASSGDSGTGRNQPQHF.

As for this clonotype: Being one base from a much bigger clone, this may be a read error. The rearrangement links TRBV29-1 to TRBJ2-7, with 7 bases aligning to TRBD1. The CDR3 has 13 amino acids. V lost 8 bases to trimming and J lost 7 bases; unmatched junction nucleotides: 14. CDR1 is SQVTM, CDR2 ANQGSEA, per germline. The CDR3 region has the DNA TGCAGCCCGGAGCAGACAGGGTTCCAGGAGCAGTACTTC. This codes for CSPEQTGFQEQYF.

The chain couples TRBV5-4 to TRBJ1-3; D call uncertain. Between the trimmed V and J ends, which lost 2 bases and 4 bases, there was a span of 19 bases. The CDR3 extends over 17 amino acids. The germline V gene encodes CDR1 SGHNT and CDR2 YYREEE (reference sequence). CDR3 loop: CASSFRSAPLLGNTIYF. As DNA, the CDR3 is TGTGCCAGCAGCTTTCGTTCAGCCCCTTTATTAGGAAACACCATATATTTT.